What follows are 27 T cell receptor beta chains derived from one specimen sequenced in a study of cytomegalovirus exposure and HLA in healthy donors. With 60 Vbeta and 13 Jbeta primers, the PCR was carried out. Profiling relied on immunoSEQ multiplex PCR, and the TCRdb table lists in-frame clones only, not all of them. The table records roughly 100,000 clones, 60% to 85% of them present only once. Material for sequencing was PBMCs. These TCRs come from a woman in her thirties or forties in good health and CMV-seropositive.

This clone was seen more than once but under ten times. The rearrangement joins TRBV15 to TRBJ2-1, with 7 bases identical to TRBD2. Germline V gene lookup returns CDR1 LNHNV and CDR2 YYDKDF (reference sequence). V was pared by 5 bases and J by 7 bases, with 11 bases of the junction left unmatched. The CDR3 is 15 amino acids. CDR3 amino acids: CATSRRGLVLNEQFF. The CDR3 DNA follows: TGTGCCACCAGCCGCCGCGGACTAGTCTTAAATGAGCAGTTCTTC.

This clone has just a few counts. V is TRBV6-1 and J is TRBJ1-4; 7 nucleotides align to TRBD1. V gave up 4 bases and J gave up 8 bases; unmatched junction bases: 13. The CDR3 consists of 16 residues. Germline CDR1 is MNHNS and CDR2 is SASEGT. The CDR3 DNA reads TGTGCCAGCAGTGGCTACCTACAGGGGTGGTCAGAAAAACTGTTTTTT. It codes for CASSGYLQGWSEKLFF.

The V call is TRBV4-2, the J call TRBJ2-3; 12 nucleotides line up with TRBD2. Germline V CDR1 and CDR2: LGHNA, YNFKEQ. CDR3 length: 16 residues. Trimming at V came to 8 bases and at J to 4 bases, leaving 10 bases not matched to a gene. CDR3 loop: CASAYKLAGGPDTQYF. CDR3 nucleotide sequence: TGTGCCAGCGCATACAAACTAGCGGGAGGACCAGATACGCAGTATTTT.

The chain links TRBV28 to TRBJ1-6; D is uncertain. V lost 3 bases, J lost 7 bases, and 13 bases lay in between. The CDR3 is 15 residues long. CDR1 and CDR2 from the germline V gene are MDHEN and SYDVKM. The CDR3: CASSFAGSGNSPLHF. The CDR3 coding sequence is TGTGCCAGCAGTTTTGCGGGCTCTGGGAATTCACCCCTCCACTTT.

This chain links TRBV5-1 with TRBJ2-3; D is ambiguous. Trimming removed 1 base at V and 2 bases at J, with 14 bases between. Germline values: CDR1 SGHRS, CDR2 YFSETQ. The CDR3 spans 16 residues. The CDR3 DNA reads TGCGCCAGCAGCTTGTATCTCACGTCCTACACAGATACGCAGTATTTT. It is translated as CASSLYLTSYTDTQYF. Drawing the rest from reference TRBV5-1 and TRBJ2-3, the complete variable domain is KAGVTQTPRYLIKTRGQQVTLSCSPISGHRSVSWYQQTPGQGLQFLFEYFSETQRNKGNFPGRFSGRQFSNSRSEMNVSTLELGDSALYLCASSLYLTSYTDTQYFGPGTRLTVL.

The V call is TRBV2, the J call TRBJ2-5; possible D gene TRBD1, 5 bases. Germline CDR1 and CDR2: SNHLY and FYNNEI. The CDR3 extends over 14 amino acids. V was cut by 3 bases and J by 2 bases, with 10 bases left in between. CDR3 sequence (DNA): TGTGCCAGCAGTGAGCGACAGACGCAAGAGACCCAGTACTTC. Its translation is CASSERQTQETQYF.

In DNA form, the CDR3 reads TGTGCCATCAGTGAGCCGGGGGGGGGCCTCGATGAGCAGTTCTTC. Amino acids: CAISEPGGGLDEQFF. This chain joins TRBV10-3 and TRBJ2-1, with 8 bases fitting TRBD2. Germline V gene data show CDR1 as ENHRY and CDR2 as SYGVKD. V shed 2 bases, J shed 8 bases, and the junction held 8 bases outside the gene matches. The CDR3 runs 15 residues.

The genes are TRBV9 and TRBJ2-1; TRBD1 matches 11 bases. Germline V CDR1 and CDR2: SGDLS, YYNGEE. V shed 4 bases, J shed 3 bases, and the junction held 3 bases outside the gene matches. CDR3 length equals 15 residues. The CDR3 DNA follows: TGTGCCAGCAGCTCGGGACAGGGGGTCTACAATGAGCAGTTCTTC. Translation gives CASSSGQGVYNEQFF. Together with reference TRBV9 and TRBJ2-1, the CDR3 gives the full variable domain: DSGVTQTPKHLITATGQRVTLRCSPRSGDLSVYWYQQSLDQGLQFLIQYYNGEERAKGNILERFSAQQFPDLHSELNLSSLELGDSALYFCASSSGQGVYNEQFFGPGTRLTVL.

In this sample, this clone turned up once. The rearrangement joins TRBV7-6 to TRBJ2-7; TRBD1 aligns across 9 bases. CDR3 length: 15 amino acids. CDR1 and CDR2 from the germline V gene are SGHVS and FNYEAQ. The V segment lost 0 bases and the J segment 3 bases; nucleotides outside the gene matches: 3. CDR3 bases: TGTGCCAGCAGCTTAGCACGGGACAGGGACTACGAGCAGTACTTC. Amino acid sequence: CASSLARDRDYEQYF.

This chain uses TRBV28 with TRBJ1-2; 7 bases align to TRBD1. CDR3 length: 14 amino acids. The germline CDR1 and CDR2 sequences are MDHEN and SYDVKM. V was clipped by 1 base and J by 2 bases; unmatched bases: 1. CDR3 amino acids: CASSLSDRNYGYTF. For the CDR3, the DNA is TGTGCCAGCAGTTTATCGGACAGGAACTATGGCTACACCTTC.

The genes are TRBV7-2 and TRBJ1-3; a weak D match, TRBD1 (6 bases). Germline V gene lookup returns CDR1 SGHTA and CDR2 FQGNSA. The CDR3 length is 17 residues. Trimming shortened V by 6 bases and J by 0 bases, and 18 bases separated the two germline ends. CDR3 in amino acids: CASRTFPGAASGNTIYF. The DNA for the CDR3 is TGTGCCAGCAGAACCTTCCCAGGGGCGGCCTCTGGAAACACCATATATTTT. Together with reference TRBV7-2 and TRBJ1-3, the CDR3 gives the full variable domain: GAGVSQSPSNKVTEKGKDVELRCDPISGHTALYWYRQSLGQGLEFLIYFQGNSAPDKSGLPSDRFSAERTGGSVSTLTIQRTQQEDSAVYLCASRTFPGAASGNTIYFGEGSWLTVV.

The chain couples TRBV7-9 to TRBJ1-6, with D unresolved. CDR1 and CDR2 from the germline V gene are SEHNR and FQNEAQ (reference sequence). V was pared by 7 bases and J by 6 bases, with 13 bases between. The length of the CDR3 is 14 residues. CDR3 sequence (DNA): TGTGCCAGCACCCCAACCCGGGGTAATTCACCCCTCCACTTT. Residues: CASTPTRGNSPLHF.

The chain joins TRBV7-9 to TRBJ2-5; TRBD1 might be the D (5 bases). V was shortened by 4 bases and J by 1 base, with 13 bases between the two germline ends. Per the germline V gene, CDR1 is SEHNR and CDR2 is FQNEAQ (reference sequence). The CDR3 spans 15 residues. The CDR3 sequence: CASSSPRGRQETQYF. In DNA, the CDR3 is TGTGCCAGCAGCTCACCAAGGGGCCGCCAAGAGACCCAGTACTTC.

The V and J genes are TRBV11-2 and TRBJ1-6; possible D gene TRBD1, 6 bases. Trimming removed 3 bases from V and 8 bases from J, with 14 bases in between. Germline assignment: CDR1 SGHAT and CDR2 FQNNGV. There are 15 residues in the CDR3. The CDR3 loop reads CASSLMGAGDSPLHF. CDR3 nucleotides: TGTGCCAGCAGCTTGATGGGGGCAGGGGATTCACCCCTCCACTTT.

The genes are TRBV7-2 and TRBJ2-3; no reliable D call. The CDR3 has 14 residues. Trimming pared 1 base from V and 3 bases from J, leaving 8 bases between. Germline values: CDR1 SGHTA, CDR2 FQGNSA. The CDR3 nucleotides are TGTGCCAGCAGCTTAGATGCCCAGACAGATACGCAGTATTTT. It translates to CASSLDAQTDTQYF.

The chain couples TRBV27 to TRBJ1-1, with TRBD1 matching over 7 bases. CDR1 is MNHEY, CDR2 SMNVEV, per germline (reference sequence). With 8 bases clipped from V and 1 base from J, the junction kept 19 bases outside the gene matches. CDR3 length: 18 residues. This CDR3 is CASAPPPGQFEGNTEAFF. The CDR3 bases are TGTGCCAGCGCTCCTCCCCCGGGACAGTTCGAAGGGAACACTGAAGCTTTCTTT.

CDR3 sequence reads: CASSIPRGGEAFF. CDR3 nucleotides: TGTGCCAGCAGTATCCCCCGGGGAGGGGAAGCTTTCTTT. The rearrangement joins TRBV28 to TRBJ1-1; D gene unclear. Germline V lookup: CDR1 MDHEN, CDR2 SYDVKM. The CDR3 spans 13 residues. The V end was cut by 5 bases, the J end by 8 bases, with 15 bases between.

This clone was found once. The DNA for the CDR3 is TGTGCCAGCAGCCGACAGGTTTCAAGCTCCTACGAGCAGTACTTC. This codes for CASSRQVSSSYEQYF. The chain recombines TRBV11-2 with TRBJ2-7, with D perhaps TRBD1 (6 bases). V lost 5 bases to trimming and J lost 0 bases, with 14 bases between them. Germline V gene sequence: CDR1 SGHAT, CDR2 FQNNGV. The CDR3 covers 15 residues.

The table lists this clone with a few counts. J is TRBJ2-2 and V is TRBV10-2; 7 bases agree with TRBD1. Germline CDR1 is WSHSY and CDR2 is SAAADI. The CDR3 is 18 residues long. Trimming cost V 0 bases and J 4 bases; bases outside gene matches: 11. DNA of the CDR3: TGCGCCAGCAGTGAGTCACCTCCACCTCGACAGGGCACCGGGGAGCTGTTTTTT. Its translation is CASSESPPPRQGTGELFF.

The rearrangement joins TRBV7-9 to TRBJ2-6; D not certain. Germline V CDR1 and CDR2: SEHNR, FQNEAQ (reference sequence). The V and J ends lost 4 bases and 0 bases respectively, with 4 bases between them. The CDR3 is 14 residues long. The CDR3 DNA reads as TGTGCCAGCAGCTCCAACTCTGGGGCCAACGTCCTGACTTTC. Protein sequence: CASSSNSGANVLTF.

In regard to this clone: The sample holds other DNA sequences that translate to the same CDR3. V is TRBV7-3 and J is TRBJ2-1; 10 nucleotides align to TRBD1. Germline assignment: CDR1 SGHTA and CDR2 FQGTGA. This CDR3 region has 15 residues. The ends lost 5 bases at V and 3 bases at J; junction bases unmatched: 4. CDR3 sequence: CASSRDRGLYNEQFF. The CDR3 DNA sequence: TGTGCCAGCAGCCGCGACAGGGGGCTCTACAATGAGCAGTTCTTC. The full variable domain, with the rest looked up from reference TRBV7-3 and TRBJ2-1, is GAGVSQTPSNKVTEKGKYVELRCDPISGHTALYWYRQSLGQGPEFLIYFQGTGAADDSGLPNDRFFAVRPEGSVSTLKIQRTERGDSAVYLCASSRDRGLYNEQFFGPGTRLTVL.

This chain uses TRBV11-2 with TRBJ2-5; TRBD2 aligns across 7 bases. With 5 bases clipped from V and 5 bases from J, the junction kept 5 bases outside the gene matches. Per the germline V gene, CDR1 is SGHAT and CDR2 is FQNNGV. The CDR3 sequence is 13 residues long. CDR3 DNA sequence: TGTGCCAGCAGCCTGGGAGGGCCCGAGACCCAGTACTTC. It yields the protein CASSLGGPETQYF.

This chain links TRBV28 with TRBJ1-2; D unresolved. Germline V CDR1 and CDR2: MDHEN, SYDVKM. Trimming stripped 5 bases from V and 1 base from J, with 20 bases between. The CDR3 covers 17 residues. In nucleotides, the CDR3 is TGTGCCAGCAGTCATTGGCGGAAAGTCCACCTTAACTATGGCTACACCTTC. This gives the protein CASSHWRKVHLNYGYTF.

This clone was found a few times. The chain is built from TRBV11-2 and TRBJ2-1; TRBD2 matches at 10 bases. CDR1 is SGHAT and CDR2 is FQNNGV in the germline V gene. The V segment lost 4 bases and the J segment 4 bases; nucleotides outside the gene matches: 13. The CDR3 loop spans 18 amino acids. In DNA form, the CDR3 reads TGTGCCAGCAGCTCCAGGGGGCGGGCTAGCGGGGGATACAATGAGCAGTTCTTC. It yields the protein CASSSRGRASGGYNEQFF.

The chain couples TRBV2 to TRBJ1-1; D gene ambiguous. The CDR3 extends over 12 amino acids. Trimming took 5 bases from V and 1 from J, leaving 5 bases between them. Germline values: CDR1 SNHLY, CDR2 FYNNEI. The CDR3 DNA follows: TGTGCCAGCAGTACCAGGAACACTGAAGCTTTCTTT. Protein product: CASSTRNTEAFF.

The chain links TRBV19 to TRBJ2-7; TRBD2 matches 7 bases. This CDR3 is 17 amino acids long. Losses at the gene ends were 3 bases for V and 0 bases for J; bases not matched to a gene: 11. Germline CDR1 is LNHDA and CDR2 is SQIVND (reference sequence). As DNA, the CDR3 is TGTGCCAGTAGTATTGGAGGCGGGGGTACAAGCTCCTACGAGCAGTACTTC. It specifies CASSIGGGGTSSYEQYF.

The CDR3 spells CASSDSGTYTEAFF. CDR3 coding DNA: TGTGCCAGCAGCGACTCTGGGACATACACTGAAGCTTTCTTT. The chain combines TRBV16 with TRBJ1-1; perhaps TRBD1 as D (6 bases). Germline CDR1 reads KGHSY; CDR2 reads FQNENV. V gave up 5 bases and J gave up 3 bases, with 13 bases separating them. The CDR3 loop spans 14 amino acids. The entire variable domain, with the rest obtained from reference TRBV16 and TRBJ1-1, is as follows: GEEVAQTPKHLVRGEGQKAKLYCAPIKGHSYVFWYQQVLKNEFKFLISFQNENVFDETGMPKERFSAKCLPNSPCSLEIQATKLEDSAVYFCASSDSGTYTEAFFGQGTRLTVV.